Listed here is a single T cell receptor (beta chain). Its antigen specificity is not known. Base qualities are not recorded, but no much larger clone differs from it by a single base. The data were obtained in a study of shared clonotypes between healthy human individuals (dated by TCRdb to between 2020 and 2021). About the investigation overall: A couple of women and three men aged 18 to 49 years were included in the cohort. Per donor, three plates each were used for CD4 naive and CD4 memory, two for CD8 naive, and one for CD8 memory. Blood TCR repertoires of four to six healthy adults were deeply sequenced to estimate repertoire size and the extent of clonotype sharing between individuals. To increase sequencing depth and limit assay-specific biases, TCR repertoire library preparation and sequencing were carried out by different laboratories using diverse techniques. Each donor's leukapheresis produced roughly between roughly 0.9 and 9 billion PBMCs. The paper as a whole reports these results and caveats: Larger estimated clonotype richness was generally found for naive subsets than for memory subsets. Sampling was restricted to blood, and TCR repertoires in tissue are likely to differ from TCR repertoires in blood. Pairwise subsampling indicated that sequencing depth was expected to affect the degree of clonotype sharing among donors. The genetic and exposure-history diversity represented was limited by the small number of donors. Around 5.4% of naive CD4, more than 3% of naive CD8, around 2.3% of memory CD4, and around 0.4% of memory CD8 clonotypes were shared across several donors. Incomplete sequencing was indicated by rarefaction of sorted-subset datasets, despite the large sequencing depth. Higher generation probabilities were observed for clonotypes shared by all four sorted-subset donors than for non-shared clonotypes.

TCR CDR3 regions were amplified from genomic DNA by multiplex PCR using the deep immunoSEQ assay. For each cell subset, the extracted genomic DNA was distributed evenly across all wells of several immunoSEQ 96-well plates, and each plate served as one replicate. Each replicate PCR for sorted subsets received about 180 ng genomic DNA, equal to about 30,000 T cell genomes. Purified libraries were measured with a Qubit 3.0 fluorometer, size-checked on a Bioanalyzer 2100, and measured again with the KAPA Library Quantification kit. A separate single-read 150-cycle Illumina NextSeq 550 flow cell was used to sequence each immunoSEQ 96-well plate. From the authors' description of their analysis: Because only junctional sequences without quality scores were contained in the immunoSEQ output, filtering matching that applied to full-length reads could not be performed. Sequences were annotated with PyIR, a Python wrapper for IgBLAST v1.9, and V/J genes and CDR3 were assigned using IMGT germline references. Reads were filtered out if the reads had weak V/J assignments (E-value above 1e-6), no CDR3, stop codons, out-of-frame junctions, or ambiguous translated residues. V3J clonotypes were defined as sequences sharing the same inferred V gene, J gene, and CDR3 amino acid sequence. The percentage overlap between two repertoires was calculated by dividing the number of shared unique clonotypes by the size of the smaller repertoire. RTK rarefaction, the Chao1 estimator, and Recon v2.1 estimates of unobserved clonotypes were used to assess repertoire richness. Generation probabilities for all TCRbeta clonotypes obtained by the gDNA method from several donors were computed using OLGA. This immuneACCESS table, as held by TCRdb, lists in-frame sequences with V and J called but not all clones. Of the missing ones, under half trace to an unresolved V gene in checked studies; the others have no known cause. Clonal size and the V and J genes are those of that table, whereas D and trimming came from the DNA. A total of hundreds of thousands of clones appear in this sample, 96% of them only once. Of the sample, 0.11% falls within the top ten clones.

The CDR3 sequence holds 14 residues, the cysteine and phenylalanine included. Only CDR3 DNA remains: 42 bases, in frame from the first base. Per the germline V gene, MDHEN is the CDR1 and SYDVKM is the CDR2. V ends up 6 bases short and J 5 bases short, with an unmatched junction base count of 5. CD8 naive samples were CD45RO-negative cells positively selected for CCR7, giving a CD45RA+CCR7+ population that excluded TemRA cells. The donors were healthy, HIV-negative adults with no recently reported acute infections or vaccinations. All donors were Caucasian adults living in Nashville, Tennessee, USA. After blood collection by leukapheresis, PBMCs were isolated using Ficoll-Histopaque density gradient centrifugation and then cryopreserved in the vapor phase of liquid nitrogen. Purity and quantity of every magnetically sorted T cell population were checked by analytical flow cytometry. From each sorted fraction, genomic DNA was isolated and quantified by UV absorbance on a Nanodrop 2000c.

The sample consisted of naive CD8+ T cells sorted from blood. Read against the paper, the sample's cell subset or site label means: CD45RA+CCR7+. The TCR comes from a woman aged 30 to 39 in good health. This chain joins TRBV28 to TRBJ2-4, with 9 bases in between that match TRBD1. The CDR3 corresponds to CASRLTGGENIQYF. The DNA is as follows: TGTGCCAGCAGACTAACAGGGGGCGAAAACATTCAGTACTTC. The CDR3 plus the reference TRBV28 and TRBJ2-4 genes for the other parts give the full variable domain: DVKVTQSSRYLVKRTGEKVFLECVQDMDHENMFWYRQDPGLGLRLIYFSYDVKMKEKGDIPEGYSVSREKKERFSLILESASTNQTSMYLCASRLTGGENIQYFGAGTRLSVL.